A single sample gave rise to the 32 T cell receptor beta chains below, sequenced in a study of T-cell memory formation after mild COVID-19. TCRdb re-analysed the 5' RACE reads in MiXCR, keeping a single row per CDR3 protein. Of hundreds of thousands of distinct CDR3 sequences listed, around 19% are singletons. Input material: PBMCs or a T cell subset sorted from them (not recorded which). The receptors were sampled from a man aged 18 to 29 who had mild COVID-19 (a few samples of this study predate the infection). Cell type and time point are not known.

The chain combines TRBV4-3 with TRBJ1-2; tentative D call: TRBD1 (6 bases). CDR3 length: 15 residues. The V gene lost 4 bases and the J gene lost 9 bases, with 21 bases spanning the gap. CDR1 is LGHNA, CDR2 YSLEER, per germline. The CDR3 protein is CASSRREGVAQSYTF. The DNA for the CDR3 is TGCGCCAGCAGCCGGCGAGAGGGGGTAGCACAGAGCTACACCTTC.

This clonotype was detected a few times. CDR3 in amino acids: CASSQGGAQTYEQYF. In nucleotides, the CDR3 is TGCGCCAGCAGCCAAGGAGGGGCCCAAACCTACGAGCAGTACTTC. The chain has TRBV4-3 and TRBJ2-7; D may be TRBD1 or TRBD2 (5 bases each). The CDR3 runs to 15 residues. CDR1 and CDR2 from the germline V gene are LGHNA and YSLEER. Trimming stripped 1 base from V and 2 bases from J, with 12 bases between.

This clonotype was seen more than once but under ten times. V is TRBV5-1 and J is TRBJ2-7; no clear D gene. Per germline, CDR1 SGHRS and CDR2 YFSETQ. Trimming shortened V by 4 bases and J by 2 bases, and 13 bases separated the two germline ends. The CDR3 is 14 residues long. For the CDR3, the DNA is TGCGCCAGCAGCCCGGCTGGTTTCGCCTACGAGCAGTACGTC. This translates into CASSPAGFAYEQYV.

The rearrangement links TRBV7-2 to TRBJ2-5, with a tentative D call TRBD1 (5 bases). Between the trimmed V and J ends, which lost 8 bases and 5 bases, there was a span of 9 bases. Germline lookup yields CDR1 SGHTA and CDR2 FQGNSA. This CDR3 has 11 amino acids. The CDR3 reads CASVGAETQYF. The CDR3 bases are TGTGCCAGCGTAGGGGCGGAGACCCAGTACTTC.

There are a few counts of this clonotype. The CDR3: CASSLAPAGVYGYTF. The CDR3 DNA reads as TGTGCCAGCAGCTTAGCGCCTGCTGGGGTCTATGGCTACACCTTC. The chain is built from TRBV7-9 and TRBJ1-2; D ambiguous. The germline gives CDR1 SEHNR, CDR2 FQNEAQ (reference sequence). The ends were cut back, 0 bases at V and 4 bases at J, with 12 bases in the middle. This CDR3 is built from 15 residues.

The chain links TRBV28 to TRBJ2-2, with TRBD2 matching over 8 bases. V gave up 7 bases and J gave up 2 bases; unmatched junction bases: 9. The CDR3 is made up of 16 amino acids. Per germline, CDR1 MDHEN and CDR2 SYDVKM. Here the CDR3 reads CASTPGGTANTGELFF. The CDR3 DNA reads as TGTGCCAGCACCCCGGGAGGGACGGCCAACACCGGGGAGCTGTTTTTT.

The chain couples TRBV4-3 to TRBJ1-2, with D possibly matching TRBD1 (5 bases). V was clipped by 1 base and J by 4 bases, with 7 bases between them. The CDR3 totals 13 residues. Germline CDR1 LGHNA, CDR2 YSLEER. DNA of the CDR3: TGCGCCAGCAGCCAAGGGGGGACCTATGGCTACACCTTC. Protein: CASSQGGTYGYTF.

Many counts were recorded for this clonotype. CDR3 amino acids: CASSLALGSGEQFF. The CDR3, as DNA: TGTGCCAGCAGCTTAGCCCTAGGGTCGGGAGAGCAGTTCTTC. The chain joins TRBV7-6 to TRBJ2-1; D is perhaps TRBD2 (5 bases). The CDR3 spans 14 residues. With 0 bases removed from V and 10 bases from J, the gap between germline ends came to 13 bases. CDR1 is SGHVS, CDR2 FNYEAQ, per germline. Supplemented by reference TRBV7-6 and TRBJ2-1, the full variable domain reads GAGVSQSPRYKVTKRGQDVALRCDPISGHVSLYWYRQALGQGPEFLTYFNYEAQQDKSGLPNDRFSAERPEGSISTLTIQRTEQRDSAMYRCASSLALGSGEQFFGPGTRLTVL.

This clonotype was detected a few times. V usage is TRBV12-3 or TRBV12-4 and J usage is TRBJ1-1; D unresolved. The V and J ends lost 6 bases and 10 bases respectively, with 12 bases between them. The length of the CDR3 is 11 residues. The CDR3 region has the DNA TGTGCCAGCAGCCGCACCTCCCCAGCTTTCTTT. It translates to CASSRTSPAFF.

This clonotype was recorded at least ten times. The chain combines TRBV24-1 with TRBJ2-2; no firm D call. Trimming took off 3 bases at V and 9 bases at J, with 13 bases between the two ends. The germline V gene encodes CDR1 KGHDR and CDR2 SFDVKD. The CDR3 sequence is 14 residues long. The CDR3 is CATSDPGSRRELFF. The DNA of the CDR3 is TGTGCCACCAGTGATCCCGGGTCCCGGAGGGAGCTGTTTTTT.

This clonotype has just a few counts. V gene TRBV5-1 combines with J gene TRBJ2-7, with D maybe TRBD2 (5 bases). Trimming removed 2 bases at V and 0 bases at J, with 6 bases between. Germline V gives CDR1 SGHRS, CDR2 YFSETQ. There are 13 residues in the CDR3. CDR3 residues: CASSFGDSYEQYF. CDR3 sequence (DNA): TGCGCCAGCAGCTTCGGGGACTCCTACGAGCAGTACTTC.

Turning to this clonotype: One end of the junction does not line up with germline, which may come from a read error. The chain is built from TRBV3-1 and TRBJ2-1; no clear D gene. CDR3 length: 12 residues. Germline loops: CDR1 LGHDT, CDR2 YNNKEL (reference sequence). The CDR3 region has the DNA TGTGCCAGCAGCCAAGCGGGCAGTTCCCCGGTCTTC. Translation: CASSQAGSSPVF.

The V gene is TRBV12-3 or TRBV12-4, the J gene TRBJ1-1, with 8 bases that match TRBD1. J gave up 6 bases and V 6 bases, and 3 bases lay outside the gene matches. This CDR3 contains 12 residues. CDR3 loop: CASRETGAEAFF. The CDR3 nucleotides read TGTGCCAGCAGGGAGACAGGGGCTGAAGCTTTCTTT.

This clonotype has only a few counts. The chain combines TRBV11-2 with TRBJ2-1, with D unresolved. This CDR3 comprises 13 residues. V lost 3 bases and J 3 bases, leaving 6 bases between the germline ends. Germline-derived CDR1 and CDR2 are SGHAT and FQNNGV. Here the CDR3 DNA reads TGTGCCAGCAGCTTCTCGTTCTACAATGAGCAGTTCTTC. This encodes CASSFSFYNEQFF. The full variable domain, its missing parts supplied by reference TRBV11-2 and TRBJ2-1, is EAGVAQSPRYKIIEKRQSVAFWCNPISGHATLYWYQQILGQGPKLLIQFQNNGVVDDSQLPKDRFSAERLKGVDSTLKIQPAKLEDSAVYLCASSFSFYNEQFFGPGTRLTVL.

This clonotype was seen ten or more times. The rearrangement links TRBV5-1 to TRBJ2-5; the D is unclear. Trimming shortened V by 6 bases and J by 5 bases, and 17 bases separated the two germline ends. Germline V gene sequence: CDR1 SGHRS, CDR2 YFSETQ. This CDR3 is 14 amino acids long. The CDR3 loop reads CASTRGSSSETQYF. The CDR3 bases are TGCGCCAGCACGCGAGGTTCGTCCTCGGAGACCCAGTACTTC.

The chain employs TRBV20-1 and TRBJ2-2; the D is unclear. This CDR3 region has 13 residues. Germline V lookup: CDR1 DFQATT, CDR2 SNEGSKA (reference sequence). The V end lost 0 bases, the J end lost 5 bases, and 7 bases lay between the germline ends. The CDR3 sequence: CSARDWSTGELFF. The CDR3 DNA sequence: TGCAGTGCTAGAGATTGGTCAACCGGGGAGCTGTTTTTT.

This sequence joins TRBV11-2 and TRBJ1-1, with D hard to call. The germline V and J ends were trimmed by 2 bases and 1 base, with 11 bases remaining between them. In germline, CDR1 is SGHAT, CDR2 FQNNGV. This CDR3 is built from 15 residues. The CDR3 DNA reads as TGTGCCAGCAGCTTAATTAGGTTCAAGAACACTGAAGCTTTCTTT. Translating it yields CASSLIRFKNTEAFF.

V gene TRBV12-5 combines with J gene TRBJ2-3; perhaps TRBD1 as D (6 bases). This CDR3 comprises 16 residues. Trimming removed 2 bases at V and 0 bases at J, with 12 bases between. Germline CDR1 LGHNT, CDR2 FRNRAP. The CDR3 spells CASGLSRQASTDTQYF. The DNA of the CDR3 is TGTGCTAGTGGTTTGTCCCGACAGGCTAGCACAGATACGCAGTATTTT. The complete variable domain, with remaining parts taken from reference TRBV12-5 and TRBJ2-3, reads DARVTQTPRHKVTEMGQEVTMRCQPILGHNTVFWYRQTMMQGLELLAYFRNRAPLDDSGMPKDRFSAEMPDATLATLKIQPSEPRDSAVYFCASGLSRQASTDTQYFGPGTRLTVL.

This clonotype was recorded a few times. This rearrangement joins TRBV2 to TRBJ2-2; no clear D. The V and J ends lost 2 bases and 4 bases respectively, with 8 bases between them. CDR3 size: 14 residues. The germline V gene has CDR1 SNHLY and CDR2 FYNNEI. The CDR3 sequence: CASSEQGRTGELFF. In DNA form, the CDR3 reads TGTGCCAGCAGTGAACAAGGGCGCACCGGGGAGCTGTTTTTT.

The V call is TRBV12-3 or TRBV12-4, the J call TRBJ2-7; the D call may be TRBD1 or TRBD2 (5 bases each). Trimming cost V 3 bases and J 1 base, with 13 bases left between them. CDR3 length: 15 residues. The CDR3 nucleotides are TGTGCCAGCAGTTTTAAGAGGGACCTTTCCTACGAGCAGTACTTC. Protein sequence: CASSFKRDLSYEQYF.

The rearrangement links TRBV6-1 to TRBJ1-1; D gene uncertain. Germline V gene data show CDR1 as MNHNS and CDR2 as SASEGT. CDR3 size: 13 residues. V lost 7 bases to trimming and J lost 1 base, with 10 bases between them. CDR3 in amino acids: CASNFNRNTEAFF. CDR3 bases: TGTGCCAGCAACTTCAACAGGAACACTGAAGCTTTCTTT.

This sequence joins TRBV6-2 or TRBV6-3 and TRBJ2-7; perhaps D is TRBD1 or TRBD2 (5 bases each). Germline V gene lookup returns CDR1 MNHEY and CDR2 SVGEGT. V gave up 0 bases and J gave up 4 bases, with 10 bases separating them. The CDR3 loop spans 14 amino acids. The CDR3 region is CASSYSGVLYEQYV. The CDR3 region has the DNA TGTGCCAGCAGTTACTCGGGGGTCCTTTACGAGCAGTACGTC.

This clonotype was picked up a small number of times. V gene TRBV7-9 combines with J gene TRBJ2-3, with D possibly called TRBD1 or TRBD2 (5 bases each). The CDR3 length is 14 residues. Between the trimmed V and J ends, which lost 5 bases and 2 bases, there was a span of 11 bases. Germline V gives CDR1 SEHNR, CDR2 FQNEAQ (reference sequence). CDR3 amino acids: CASSPPGTTDTQYF. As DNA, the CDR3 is TGTGCCAGCAGCCCCCCTGGGACCACAGATACGCAGTATTTT.

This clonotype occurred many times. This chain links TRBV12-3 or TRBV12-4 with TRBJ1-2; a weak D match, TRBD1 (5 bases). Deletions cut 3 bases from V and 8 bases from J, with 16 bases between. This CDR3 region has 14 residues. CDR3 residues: CASSFPGSFGGYTF. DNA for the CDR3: TGTGCCAGCAGTTTTCCAGGGTCCTTCGGCGGCTACACCTTC.

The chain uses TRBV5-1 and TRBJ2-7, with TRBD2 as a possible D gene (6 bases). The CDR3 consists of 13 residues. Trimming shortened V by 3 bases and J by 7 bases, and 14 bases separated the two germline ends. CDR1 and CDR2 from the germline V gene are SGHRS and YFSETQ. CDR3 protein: CASSWGLSMEQYF. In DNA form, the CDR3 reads TGCGCCAGCAGCTGGGGACTTTCCATGGAGCAGTACTTC.

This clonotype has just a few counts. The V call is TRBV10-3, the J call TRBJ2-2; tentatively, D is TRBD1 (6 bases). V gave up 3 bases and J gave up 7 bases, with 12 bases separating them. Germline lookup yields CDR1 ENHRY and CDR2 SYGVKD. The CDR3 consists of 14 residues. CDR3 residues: CAISDRGGDGELFF. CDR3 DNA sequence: TGTGCCATCAGTGATAGAGGGGGTGACGGGGAGCTGTTTTTT.

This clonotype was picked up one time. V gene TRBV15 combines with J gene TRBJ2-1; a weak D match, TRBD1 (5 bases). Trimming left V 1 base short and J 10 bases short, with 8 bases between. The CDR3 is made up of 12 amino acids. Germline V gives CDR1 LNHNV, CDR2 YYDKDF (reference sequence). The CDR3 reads CATSRGWGEQFF. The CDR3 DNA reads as TGTGCCACCAGCAGAGGGTGGGGCGAGCAGTTCTTC.

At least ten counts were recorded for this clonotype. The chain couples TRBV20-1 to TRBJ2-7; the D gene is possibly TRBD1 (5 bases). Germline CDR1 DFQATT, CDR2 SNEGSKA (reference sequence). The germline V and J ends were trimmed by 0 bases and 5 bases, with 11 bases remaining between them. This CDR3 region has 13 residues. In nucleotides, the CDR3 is TGCAGTGCTAGAGATACCAGGGATAACGAGCAGTACTTC. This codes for CSARDTRDNEQYF.

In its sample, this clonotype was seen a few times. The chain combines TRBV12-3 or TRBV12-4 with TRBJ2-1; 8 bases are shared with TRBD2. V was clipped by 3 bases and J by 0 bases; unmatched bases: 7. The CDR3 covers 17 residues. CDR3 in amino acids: CASSLFGGGLSYNEQFF. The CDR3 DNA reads TGTGCCAGCAGTTTGTTCGGGGGGGGACTCTCCTACAATGAGCAGTTCTTC.

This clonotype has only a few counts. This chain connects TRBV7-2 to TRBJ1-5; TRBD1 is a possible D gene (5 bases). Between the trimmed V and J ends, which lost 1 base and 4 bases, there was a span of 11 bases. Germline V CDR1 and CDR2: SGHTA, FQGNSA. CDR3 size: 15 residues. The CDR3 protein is CASSLGVSGNQPQHF. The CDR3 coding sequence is TGTGCCAGCAGCTTAGGTGTTTCAGGGAATCAGCCCCAGCATTTT.

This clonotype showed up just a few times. CDR3: CSVVKSDSYEQYF. As DNA, the CDR3 is TGCAGCGTAGTTAAAAGTGATTCCTACGAGCAGTACTTC. V usage is TRBV29-1 and J usage is TRBJ2-7, with D uncertain. The CDR3 is 13 amino acids. V lost 6 bases to trimming and J lost 1 base, with 13 bases between them. Looked up from germline, CDR1 is SQVTM and CDR2 is ANQGSEA.

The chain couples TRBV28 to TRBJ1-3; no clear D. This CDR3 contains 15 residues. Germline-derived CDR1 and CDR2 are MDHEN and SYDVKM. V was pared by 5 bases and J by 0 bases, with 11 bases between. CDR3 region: CASSRAATSGNTIYF. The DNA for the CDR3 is TGTGCCAGCAGTCGGGCGGCCACCTCTGGAAACACCATATATTTT.